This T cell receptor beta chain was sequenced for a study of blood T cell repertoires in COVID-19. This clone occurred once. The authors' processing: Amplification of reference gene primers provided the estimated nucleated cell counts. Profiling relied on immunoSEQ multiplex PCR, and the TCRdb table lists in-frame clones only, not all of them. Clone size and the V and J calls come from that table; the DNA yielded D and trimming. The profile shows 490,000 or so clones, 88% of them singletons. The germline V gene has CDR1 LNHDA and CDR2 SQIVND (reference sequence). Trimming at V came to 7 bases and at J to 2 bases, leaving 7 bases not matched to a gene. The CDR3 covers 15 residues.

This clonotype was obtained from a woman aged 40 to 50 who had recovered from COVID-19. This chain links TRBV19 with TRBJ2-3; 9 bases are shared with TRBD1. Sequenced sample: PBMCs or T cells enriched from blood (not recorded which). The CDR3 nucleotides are TGTGCCAGTACTGTACAGGGGGCCTACACAGATACGCAGTATTTT. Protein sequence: CASTVQGAYTDTQYF.